The next 8 T cell receptor beta chains were all read from a single sample in a study of T cells in Graves' hyperthyroidism and ophthalmopathy. It was RNA transcripts that yielded the amplified TCR beta CDR3 regions. Using the HTBI primer set, a first-round RT-PCR was run on the TCR CDR3. TCRdb reanalysed the multiplex PCR reads using MiXCR and keeps one entry per CDR3 protein. The data contain around 340,000 distinct CDR3 sequences, approximately 18% of them seen just once; the ten biggest clones take up around 15%. The source material was blood. The receptors were sampled from a woman aged 40 to 50 with Graves' ophthalmopathy.

In its sample, this clonotype was seen many times. V and J are TRBV29-1 and TRBJ1-1, with D unresolved. CDR1 is SQVTM, CDR2 ANQGSEA, per germline. CDR3 length: 9 amino acids. V was pared by 7 bases and J by 7 bases, with 7 bases between. CDR3 nucleotides: TGCAGCGATTCAGGTGAAGCTTTCTTT. Amino acids: CSDSGEAFF.

Many counts were recorded for this clonotype. The chain is built from TRBV6-1 and TRBJ1-5; maybe TRBD1 (6 bases). V lost 5 bases and J lost 0, with 8 bases in between. The CDR3 extends over 14 amino acids. CDR1 and CDR2 (germline): MNHNS, SASEGT. This chain's CDR3 is CASSMGHSNQPQHF. DNA for the CDR3: TGTGCCAGCAGTATGGGACATAGCAATCAGCCCCAGCATTTT.

This clonotype has ten or more counts. The rearrangement links TRBV15 to TRBJ2-2; 7 nucleotides match TRBD1. Germline V gene sequence: CDR1 LNHNV, CDR2 YYDKDF (reference sequence). This CDR3 has 15 residues. V was pared by 4 bases and J by 5 bases, with 7 bases of the junction left unmatched. The CDR3 sequence is CATSTGTEYTGELFF. CDR3 DNA sequence: TGTGCCACCAGCACGGGGACAGAGTATACCGGGGAGCTGTTTTTT.

The chain is built from TRBV7-2 and TRBJ1-5; no clear D gene. This CDR3 has 15 amino acids. The V gene's germline CDR1 is SGHTA and CDR2 FQGNSA. Deletions cut 1 base from V and 11 bases from J, with 18 bases between. CDR3 protein: CASSLGPEGVSSQHF. In DNA, the CDR3 is TGTGCCAGCAGCTTAGGGCCGGAGGGTGTATCGTCCCAGCATTTT. Using reference TRBV7-2 and TRBJ1-5 for the parts outside the CDR3, the full variable domain is GAGVSQSPSNKVTEKGKDVELRCDPISGHTALYWYRQSLGQGLEFLIYFQGNSAPDKSGLPSDRFSAERTGGSVSTLTIQRTQQEDSAVYLCASSLGPEGVSSQHFGDGTRLSIL.

The table lists this clonotype with many counts. The chain joins TRBV15 to TRBJ1-1; D gene ambiguous. The CDR3 has 16 residues. V lost 0 bases and J lost 0, with 11 bases in between. Germline V gene lookup returns CDR1 LNHNV and CDR2 YYDKDF (reference sequence). The CDR3 coding sequence is TGTGCCACCAGCAGAGATGCGGGTTTCATGAACACTGAAGCTTTCTTT. Its translation is CATSRDAGFMNTEAFF. The full variable domain, in which reference TRBV15 and TRBJ1-1 provide the parts outside the CDR3, is DAMVIQNPRYQVTQFGKPVTLSCSQTLNHNVMYWYQQKSSQAPKLLFHYYDKDFNNEADTPDNFQSRRPNTSFCFLDIRSPGLGDTAMYLCATSRDAGFMNTEAFFGQGTRLTVV.

This clonotype has at least ten counts. The chain is built from TRBV20-1 and TRBJ1-5; D remains ambiguous. The CDR3 length is 15 residues. Looked up from germline, CDR1 is DFQATT and CDR2 is SNEGSKA (reference sequence). V was trimmed by 0 bases and J by 0 bases, leaving 9 bases between them. The DNA of the CDR3 is TGCAGTGCTAGAGACTCGGGTTATAGCAATCAGCCCCAGCATTTT. Its translation: CSARDSGYSNQPQHF.

This clonotype has at least ten counts. The chain recombines TRBV28 with TRBJ2-7, with no clear D. The V end lost 4 bases, the J end lost 6 bases, and 4 bases lay between the germline ends. Germline V gives CDR1 MDHEN, CDR2 SYDVKM. This CDR3 region has 10 residues. CDR3 nucleotides: TGTGCCAGCAGTTCGGGCGAGCAGTACTTC. Amino acids: CASSSGEQYF.

This clonotype has a count of ten or more. The rearrangement links TRBV12-3 or TRBV12-4 to TRBJ2-7, with D possibly being TRBD2 (5 bases). This CDR3 has 13 amino acids. V lost 5 bases to trimming and J lost 5 bases, with 13 bases between them. In nucleotides, the CDR3 is TGTGCCAGCAGTCTGAGGAGGTTTAACGAGCAGTACTTC. It translates to CASSLRRFNEQYF.